These T cell receptor beta chains were read from a single sample in a study of graft-versus-host responses after intestinal transplantation. Sequencing was performed with immunoSEQ multiplex PCR; in TCRdb, only in-frame clones are kept and a portion is missing. The profile shows 90,000 to 120,000 clones, about nine tenths of them singletons. No antigen is known for these receptors. This sample comprised unstimulated CD4+ T cells sorted from spleen or lymph node cells, obtained before transplant. These receptors were taken from a human donor who was the organ donor for an intestinal transplant. Each CDR3 is given with its conserved first and last residue. The order of the fields is J gene, V gene, D gene, clone size, CDR3 DNA, CDR3 protein. A D gene is named only where the DNA matches it firmly. Not every row has a clone size; where given, it reads once, few, many or a size class.

TRBJ1-5	TRBV29-1	-	-	TGCAGCGTTGCAGATGGCAATCAGCCCCAGCATTTT	CSVADGNQPQHF
TRBJ1-1	TRBV10-3	-	-	TGTGCCATCAGTGATCCCCCCGTGCCTGAAGCTTTCTTT	CAISDPPVPEAFF
TRBJ1-1	TRBV6-1	-	-	TGTGCCAGCAGTCCCACGGCGGAGGCTGAAGCTTTCTTT	CASSPTAEAEAFF
TRBJ2-7	TRBV2	TRBD1	once	TGTGCCAGCACCAAGACAGGGACCTACGAGCAGTACTTC	CASTKTGTYEQYF
TRBJ1-1	TRBV11-3	TRBD1	-	TGTGCCAGCAGCTCCCCAGGGGGCTCCGGGACAGATGAAGCTTTCTTT	CASSSPGGSGTDEAFF
TRBJ2-3	TRBV18	-	-	TGTGCCAGCTCACCACCGGGACTTAGGGGGGTTACAGATACGCAGTATTTT	CASSPPGLRGVTDTQYF
TRBJ1-1	TRBV15	-	-	TGTGCCACCAGCAGAGGAGAGGGACTAATGAACACTGAAGCTTTCTTT	CATSRGEGLMNTEAFF
TRBJ2-5	TRBV9	TRBD2	-	TGTGCCAGCAGCGTAGACGGGAGGGGCCAAGAGACCCAGTACTTC	CASSVDGRGQETQYF
TRBJ2-5	TRBV4-2	TRBD2	-	TGTGCCAGCAGCCACTCCGGGAGGGCCGGGGAGACCCAGTACTTC	CASSHSGRAGETQYF
TRBJ2-7	TRBV4-1	-	once	TGCGCCAGCAGCCAAGGGCGAGGGATCGAGCAGTACTTC	CASSQGRGIEQYF
TRBJ1-1	TRBV5-1	-	-	TGCGCCAGCAGCTTGGACAGGGCAAACACTGAAGCTTTCTTT	CASSLDRANTEAFF